This T cell receptor (beta chain) was sequenced for a study of regulatory T cells in long-lasting Graves disease. Broader study findings: In persistent patients, shared public clonotypes (roughly 2,700) outnumbered those in new patients (approximately 940). Authors noted too few samples as a limitation.

The time point denotes: newly diagnosed GD, antithyroid drugs for less than 3 months. RNA extracted from PBMCs served as the sequencing template. A word on this clonotype: Its antigen remains unidentified.

Researchers made TCR beta libraries by using iRepertoire HTBI primers and running Arm-PCR on CDR3 regions. TCRdb processed the multiplex PCR reads anew with MiXCR; each CDR3 protein has one entry. This sample yields about 610,000 distinct CDR3 sequences, of which about 16% are seen a single time; approximately 12% belongs to the top ten. These same records also appear under a second study, on T cells in Graves' hyperthyroidism and ophthalmopathy. Turning to that study: Newly diagnosed patients aged 18 to 65 had hyperthyroidism of under 2 months' duration.

This clonotype was obtained from a man aged 18-30 years with Graves disease. The sequencing used peripheral blood mononuclear cells (PBMCs), collected at new diagnosis, from a patient treated with antithyroid drugs.

The CDR3 nucleotides are TGTGCCAGCAGCTCCCACGGACAGGGGGCTACCGGGGAGCTGTTTTTT. Its translation: CASSSHGQGATGELFF. The J gene is TRBJ2-2, the V gene TRBV3-1; 11 bases are a match to TRBD1. Germline CDR1 LGHDT, CDR2 YNNKEL (reference sequence). The CDR3 covers 16 residues. J gave up 5 bases and V 5 bases, and 7 bases lay outside the gene matches.